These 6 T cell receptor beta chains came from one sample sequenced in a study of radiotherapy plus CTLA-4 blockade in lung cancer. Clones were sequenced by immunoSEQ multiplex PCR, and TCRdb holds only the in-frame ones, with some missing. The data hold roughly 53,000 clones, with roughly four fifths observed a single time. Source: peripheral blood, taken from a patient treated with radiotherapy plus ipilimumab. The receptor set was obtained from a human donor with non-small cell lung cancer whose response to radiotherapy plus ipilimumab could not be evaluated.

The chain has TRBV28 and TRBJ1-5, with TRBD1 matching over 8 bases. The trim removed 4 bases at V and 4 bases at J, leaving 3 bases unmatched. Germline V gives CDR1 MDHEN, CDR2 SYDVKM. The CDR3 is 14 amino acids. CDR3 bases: TGTGCCAGCAGTTCGGGGGACAGGAATCAGCCCCAGCATTTT. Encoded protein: CASSSGDRNQPQHF.

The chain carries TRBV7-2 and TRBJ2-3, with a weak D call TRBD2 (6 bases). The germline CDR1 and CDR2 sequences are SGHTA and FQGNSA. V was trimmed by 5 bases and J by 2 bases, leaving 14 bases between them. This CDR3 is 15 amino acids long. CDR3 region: CASSPIAEATDTQYF. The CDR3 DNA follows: TGTGCCAGCAGCCCCATAGCGGAGGCCACAGATACGCAGTATTTT.

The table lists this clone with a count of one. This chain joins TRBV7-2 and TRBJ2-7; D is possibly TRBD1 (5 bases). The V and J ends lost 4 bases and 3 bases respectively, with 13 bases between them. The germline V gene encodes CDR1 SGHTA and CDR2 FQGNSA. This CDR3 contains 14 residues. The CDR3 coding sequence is TGTGCCAGCAGCTCCCCAGGGATCAACTACGAGCAGTACTTC. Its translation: CASSSPGINYEQYF.

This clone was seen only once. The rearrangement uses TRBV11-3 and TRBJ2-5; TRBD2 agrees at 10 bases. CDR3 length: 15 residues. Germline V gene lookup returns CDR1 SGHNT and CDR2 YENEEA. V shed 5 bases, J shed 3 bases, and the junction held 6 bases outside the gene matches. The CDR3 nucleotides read TGTGCCAGCAGCCCCGGTCTAGCGGGAGAAGAGACCCAGTACTTC. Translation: CASSPGLAGEETQYF.

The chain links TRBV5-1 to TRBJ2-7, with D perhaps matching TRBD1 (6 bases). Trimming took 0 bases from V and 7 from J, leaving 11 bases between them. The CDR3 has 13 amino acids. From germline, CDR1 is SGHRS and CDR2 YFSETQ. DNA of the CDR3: TGCGCCAGCAGCTTGGCGGTAACAGGGGAGCAGTACTTC. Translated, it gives CASSLAVTGEQYF.

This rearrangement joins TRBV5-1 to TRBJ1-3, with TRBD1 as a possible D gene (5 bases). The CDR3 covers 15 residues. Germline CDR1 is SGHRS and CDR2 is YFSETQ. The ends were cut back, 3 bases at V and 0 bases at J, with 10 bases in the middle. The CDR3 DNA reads TGCGCCAGCAGCTATTGGGGGGTCTCTGGAAACACCATATATTTT. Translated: CASSYWGVSGNTIYF. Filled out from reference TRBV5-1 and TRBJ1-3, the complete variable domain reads KAGVTQTPRYLIKTRGQQVTLSCSPISGHRSVSWYQQTPGQGLQFLFEYFSETQRNKGNFPGRFSGRQFSNSRSEMNVSTLELGDSALYLCASSYWGVSGNTIYFGEGSWLTVV.